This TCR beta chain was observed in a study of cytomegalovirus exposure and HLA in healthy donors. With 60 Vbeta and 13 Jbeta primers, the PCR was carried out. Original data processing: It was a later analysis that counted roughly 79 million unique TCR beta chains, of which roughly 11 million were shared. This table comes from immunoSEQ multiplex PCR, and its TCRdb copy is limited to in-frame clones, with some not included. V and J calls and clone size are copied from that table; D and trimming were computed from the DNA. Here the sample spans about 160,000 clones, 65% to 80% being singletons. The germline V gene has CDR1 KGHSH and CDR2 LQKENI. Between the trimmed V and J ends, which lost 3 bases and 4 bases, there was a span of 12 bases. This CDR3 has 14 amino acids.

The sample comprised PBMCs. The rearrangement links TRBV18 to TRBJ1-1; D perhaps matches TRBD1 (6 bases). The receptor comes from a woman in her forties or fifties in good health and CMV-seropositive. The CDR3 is CASSPSRGGTEAFF. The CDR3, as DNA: TGTGCCAGCTCACCCTCCAGAGGGGGCACTGAAGCTTTCTTT.